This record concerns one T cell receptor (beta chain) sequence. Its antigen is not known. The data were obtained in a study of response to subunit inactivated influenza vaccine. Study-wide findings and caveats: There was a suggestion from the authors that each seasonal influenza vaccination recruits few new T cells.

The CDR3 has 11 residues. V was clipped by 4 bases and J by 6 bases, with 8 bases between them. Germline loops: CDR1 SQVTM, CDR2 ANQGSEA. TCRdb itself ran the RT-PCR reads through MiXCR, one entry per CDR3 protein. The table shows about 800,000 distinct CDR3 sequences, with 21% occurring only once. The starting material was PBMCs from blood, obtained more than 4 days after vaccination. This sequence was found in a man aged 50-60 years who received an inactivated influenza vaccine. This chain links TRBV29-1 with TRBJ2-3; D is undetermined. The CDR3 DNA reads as TGCAGCGTTGTGAGGTTGGATACGCAGTATTTT. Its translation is CSVVRLDTQYF.